The 24 T cell receptor beta chains below all came from one sample that was sequenced in a study of blood T cell repertoires in COVID-19. Measured with immunoSEQ multiplex PCR; TCRdb has only the in-frame clones, and not every one. The table lists under 250,000 clones, around 90% of them singletons. Sequenced: peripheral blood. These receptors were taken from a man aged 25 to 40 with COVID-19, enrolled during active disease.

Only one count was recorded for this clone. The V and J genes are TRBV5-5 and TRBJ1-1; possibly TRBD1 for D (5 bases). The CDR3 spans 16 residues. Trimming removed 0 bases at V and 4 bases at J, with 16 bases between. Germline V lookup: CDR1 SGHKS, CDR2 YYEKEE (reference sequence). The CDR3 is CASSLALQGGGTEAFF. The CDR3 bases are TGTGCCAGCAGCTTGGCTCTCCAGGGAGGAGGCACTGAAGCTTTCTTT.

V and J are TRBV11-3 and TRBJ2-2; 9 nucleotides line up with TRBD2. V lost 3 bases and J lost 4; bases outside the gene matches: 3. Germline CDR1 reads SGHNT; CDR2 reads YENEEA. CDR3 length: 15 residues. The CDR3 DNA is TGTGCCAGCAGCTTCCCAGCGGGGGGCACCGGGGAGCTGTTTTTT. Its protein product is CASSFPAGGTGELFF.

The J gene is TRBJ2-2, the V gene TRBV27; D is unresolved. The CDR3 length is 13 residues. CDR1 and CDR2 from the germline V gene are MNHEY and SMNVEV (reference sequence). The V end lost 0 bases, the J end lost 9 bases, and 8 bases lay between the germline ends. CDR3 in amino acids: CASSLSPYRELFF. The CDR3 DNA is TGTGCCAGCAGTTTATCTCCGTACAGGGAGCTGTTTTTT.

J is TRBJ1-2 and V is TRBV15; 7 positions agree with TRBD1. Germline loops: CDR1 LNHNV, CDR2 YYDKDF (reference sequence). Unmatched junction bases numbered 11, after V lost 2 bases and J lost 8 bases. This CDR3 is built from 15 residues. CDR3: CATSRTGAAVPGYTF. The CDR3 bases are TGTGCCACCAGCAGAACAGGGGCGGCGGTCCCCGGCTACACCTTC.

V and J are TRBV27 and TRBJ1-1, with 7 nucleotides matching TRBD1. J lost 5 bases, V lost 6 bases, and 12 bases had no gene match. The CDR3 has 15 amino acids. Germline CDR1 and CDR2: MNHEY and SMNVEV (reference sequence). In DNA form, the CDR3 reads TGTGCCAGCAGCCCGGCCGGGACAGAGACAACTGAAGCTTTCTTT. The encoded protein is CASSPAGTETTEAFF.

The chain employs TRBV6-5 and TRBJ1-5; D is unclear. Trimming took off 5 bases at V and 0 bases at J, with 11 bases between the two ends. The CDR3 is 15 amino acids. Germline assignment: CDR1 MNHEY and CDR2 SVGAGI. The CDR3 protein is CASSRHSPSNQPQHF. The CDR3 bases are TGTGCCAGCAGTCGACACAGCCCTAGCAATCAGCCCCAGCATTTT.

The chain combines TRBV5-6 with TRBJ2-3; tentative D call: TRBD1 (7 bases). Trimming took off 0 bases at V and 1 base at J, with 15 bases between the two ends. The CDR3 has 17 amino acids. Germline V lookup: CDR1 SGHDT, CDR2 YYEEEE. CDR3 sequence: CASSLESGGLGTDTQYF. DNA for the CDR3: TGTGCCAGCAGCTTGGAGTCAGGGGGGTTAGGCACAGATACGCAGTATTTT.

The chain is built from TRBV7-9 and TRBJ1-4; D is uncertain. The ends were cut back, 5 bases at V and 0 bases at J, with 10 bases in the middle. The CDR3 is 15 residues long. Germline V gene sequence: CDR1 SEHNR, CDR2 FQNEAQ (reference sequence). The CDR3 DNA is TGTGCCAGCAGCCAGCAGCTAGCAACTAATGAAAAACTGTTTTTT. Its translation: CASSQQLATNEKLFF. The complete variable domain, with remaining parts taken from reference TRBV7-9 and TRBJ1-4, reads DTGVSQNPRHKITKRGQNVTFRCDPISEHNRLYWYRQTLGQGPEFLTYFQNEAQLEKSRLLSDRFSAERPKGSFSTLEIQRTEQGDSAMYLCASSQQLATNEKLFFGSGTQLSVL.

This sequence joins TRBV3-1 (or the pseudogene TRBV3-2) and TRBJ1-2, with D maybe TRBD1 (5 bases). The CDR3 is made up of 14 amino acids. Germline-derived CDR1 and CDR2 are LGHDT and YNNKEL (reference sequence). V dropped 0 bases and J dropped 3 bases, with 8 bases sitting between them. CDR3 bases: TGTGCCAGCAGCCAAGAGACACAGGACTATGGCTACACCTTC. It translates to CASSQETQDYGYTF.

The gene calls are TRBV19 and TRBJ2-1; 11 positions agree with TRBD1. Germline V gene data show CDR1 as LNHDA and CDR2 as SQIVND (reference sequence). V was pared by 8 bases and J by 6 bases, with 6 bases of the junction left unmatched. The CDR3 spans 14 residues. CDR3 nucleotides: TGTGCCAGTTCTGGGACAGGGGGGATCAATGAGCAGTTCTTC. It translates to CASSGTGGINEQFF.

The genes are TRBV5-1 and TRBJ2-3; D gene ambiguous. The germline V gene encodes CDR1 SGHRS and CDR2 YFSETQ. The CDR3 has 16 amino acids. V lost 4 bases and J lost 4, with 19 bases in between. The CDR3 nucleotides are TGCGCCAGCAGCCCTGGCCCTTACCGGGTCCCAGATACGCAGTATTTT. Translation: CASSPGPYRVPDTQYF.

The chain couples TRBV3-1 (or the pseudogene TRBV3-2) to TRBJ2-7, with D perhaps matching TRBD2 (5 bases). V lost 5 bases and J 2 bases, leaving 16 bases between the germline ends. In germline, CDR1 is LGHDT, CDR2 YNNKEL (reference sequence). There are 15 residues in the CDR3. The CDR3 protein is CASSTSGVATYEQYF. CDR3 in DNA: TGTGCCAGCAGCACATCCGGGGTGGCCACCTACGAGCAGTACTTC.

This rearrangement joins TRBV28 to TRBJ1-1; D is perhaps TRBD1 (6 bases). Per the germline V gene, CDR1 is MDHEN and CDR2 is SYDVKM. V lost 3 bases and J lost 0, with 11 bases in between. The CDR3 runs to 15 residues. The CDR3 DNA reads as TGTGCCAGCAGTTTGGGGGCACTCTTGAACACTGAAGCTTTCTTT. As protein: CASSLGALLNTEAFF.

The V and J genes are TRBV5-4 and TRBJ2-3; a possible D gene is TRBD1 (6 bases). V was shortened by 2 bases and J by 2 bases, with 9 bases between the two germline ends. Germline CDR1 reads SGHNT; CDR2 reads YYREEE (reference sequence). The CDR3 runs to 14 residues. CDR3 protein: CASSFDRFTDTQYF. The DNA for the CDR3 is TGTGCCAGCAGCTTCGACAGGTTCACAGATACGCAGTATTTT.

This clone has only one observation. The chain uses TRBV6-1 and TRBJ1-1; D call uncertain. The V end lost 8 bases, the J end lost 6 bases, and 19 bases lay between the germline ends. This CDR3 comprises 14 residues. Germline V gene sequence: CDR1 MNHNS, CDR2 SASEGT. CDR3 amino acids: CASYAEGSVAEAFF. As DNA, the CDR3 is TGTGCCAGCTATGCAGAGGGTTCGGTGGCTGAAGCTTTCTTT.

This sequence joins TRBV4-1 and TRBJ1-5, with TRBD1 matching over 8 bases. Germline V gene lookup returns CDR1 MGHRA and CDR2 YSYEKL. This CDR3 has 19 amino acids. The trim removed 1 base at V and 0 bases at J, leaving 11 bases unmatched. CDR3 sequence: CASSQVRDRGAPSNQPQHF. The CDR3 DNA follows: TGCGCCAGCAGCCAAGTCCGAGACAGGGGCGCCCCTAGCAATCAGCCCCAGCATTTT.

The chain recombines TRBV10-3 with TRBJ1-5, with 7 bases fitting TRBD1. Looked up from germline, CDR1 is ENHRY and CDR2 is SYGVKD. The ends lost 4 bases at V and 5 bases at J; junction bases unmatched: 2. This CDR3 is built from 13 residues. DNA of the CDR3: TGTGCCATCAGTGGCACAGGGGATCAGCCCCAGCATTTT. It translates to CAISGTGDQPQHF.

The chain combines TRBV4-2 with TRBJ1-1, with TRBD1 as a possible D gene (6 bases). Per the germline V gene, CDR1 is LGHNA and CDR2 is YNFKEQ. The CDR3 loop spans 17 amino acids. Trimming stripped 4 bases from V and 6 bases from J, with 24 bases between. The CDR3 DNA follows: TGTGCCAGCAGCCCAGATTGGGGGCGCCGAGGCGGTGCTGAAGCTTTCTTT. This sequence encodes CASSPDWGRRGGAEAFF.

V and J are TRBV10-1 and TRBJ1-1, with D perhaps TRBD1 (5 bases). This CDR3 contains 12 residues. CDR1 is WNHNN, CDR2 SYGVQD, per germline (reference sequence). Trimming shortened V by 6 bases and J by 5 bases, and 10 bases separated the two germline ends. The CDR3 is CASRWGRTEAFF. The CDR3 nucleotides read TGCGCCAGCAGGTGGGGGAGGACTGAAGCTTTCTTT.

This rearrangement joins TRBV2 to TRBJ1-6, with 10 bases identical to TRBD1. This CDR3 contains 15 residues. With V trimmed by 5 bases and J by 8 bases, 6 bases remained unmatched. The germline V gene has CDR1 SNHLY and CDR2 FYNNEI. The CDR3 spells CASSMDRGRDSPLHF. CDR3 nucleotides: TGTGCCAGCAGTATGGACAGGGGGAGGGATTCACCCCTCCACTTT.

The chain has TRBV24-1 and TRBJ2-1; D unresolved. In germline, CDR1 is KGHDR, CDR2 SFDVKD. V was cut by 3 bases and J by 0 bases, with 8 bases left in between. The CDR3 spans 15 residues. The CDR3 spells CATSDAQSSYNEQFF. CDR3 DNA sequence: TGTGCCACCAGTGATGCACAGAGCTCCTACAATGAGCAGTTCTTC.

This chain uses TRBV5-6 with TRBJ2-1; 8 bases match TRBD2. The CDR3 contains 15 residues. V gave up 1 base and J gave up 6 bases; unmatched junction bases: 6. Germline-derived CDR1 and CDR2 are SGHDT and YYEEEE. In nucleotides, the CDR3 is TGTGCCAGCAGCTTGCGAGGACTAGCAAGCAATGAGCAGTTCTTC. Protein product: CASSLRGLASNEQFF. Based on the CDR3 plus reference TRBV5-6 and TRBJ2-1, the full variable domain is DAGVTQSPTHLIKTRGQQVTLRCSPKSGHDTVSWYQQALGQGPQFIFQYYEEEERQRGNFPDRFSGHQFPNYSSELNVNALLLGDSALYLCASSLRGLASNEQFFGPGTRLTVL.

V gene TRBV3-1 (or the pseudogene TRBV3-2) combines with J gene TRBJ2-1, with no clear D. From germline, CDR1 is LGHDT and CDR2 YNNKEL (reference sequence). The CDR3 runs to 15 residues. V lost 3 bases to trimming and J lost 6 bases, with 15 bases between them. The CDR3 protein is CASSHRPEIRNEQFF. As DNA, the CDR3 is TGTGCCAGCAGCCATAGGCCGGAGATCCGCAATGAGCAGTTCTTC.

The chain recombines TRBV5-1 with TRBJ2-2, with D perhaps TRBD1 (6 bases). The CDR3 has 15 amino acids. V was cut by 0 bases and J by 6 bases, with 12 bases left in between. Looked up from germline, CDR1 is SGHRS and CDR2 is YFSETQ. The CDR3 DNA is TGCGCCAGCAGCTTGGTGGCGGACAGCCCCGGGGAGCTGTTTTTT. Translating gives CASSLVADSPGELFF.